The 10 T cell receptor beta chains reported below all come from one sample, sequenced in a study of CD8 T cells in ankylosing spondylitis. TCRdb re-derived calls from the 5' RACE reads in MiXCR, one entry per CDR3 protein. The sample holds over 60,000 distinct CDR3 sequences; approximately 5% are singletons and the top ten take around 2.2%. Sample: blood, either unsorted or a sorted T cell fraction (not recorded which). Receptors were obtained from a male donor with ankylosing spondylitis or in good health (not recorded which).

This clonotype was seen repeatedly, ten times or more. CDR3 bases: TGTGCCAGCTCACAAACAGACGGGAAAGAGACCCAGTACTTC. Translated, it gives CASSQTDGKETQYF. The chain joins TRBV18 to TRBJ2-5, with a possible D match to TRBD2 (5 bases). V was clipped by 4 bases and J by 3 bases, with 12 bases between them. The germline CDR1 and CDR2 sequences are KGHSH and LQKENI. The CDR3 sequence is 14 residues long.

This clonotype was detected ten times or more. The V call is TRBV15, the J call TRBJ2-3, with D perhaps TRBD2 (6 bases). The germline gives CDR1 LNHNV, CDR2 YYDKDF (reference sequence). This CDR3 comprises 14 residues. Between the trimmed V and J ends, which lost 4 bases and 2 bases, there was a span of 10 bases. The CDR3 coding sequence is TGTGCCACCAGCAAGGGCGGGGCCACAGATACGCAGTATTTT. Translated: CATSKGGATDTQYF.

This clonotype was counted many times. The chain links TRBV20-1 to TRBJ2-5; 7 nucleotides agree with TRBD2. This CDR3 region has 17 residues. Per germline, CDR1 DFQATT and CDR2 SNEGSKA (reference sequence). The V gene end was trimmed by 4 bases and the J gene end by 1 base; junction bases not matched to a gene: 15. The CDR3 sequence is CSATALNSGDPQETQYF. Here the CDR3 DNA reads TGCAGTGCTACCGCCCTCAACAGCGGGGACCCCCAAGAGACCCAGTACTTC.

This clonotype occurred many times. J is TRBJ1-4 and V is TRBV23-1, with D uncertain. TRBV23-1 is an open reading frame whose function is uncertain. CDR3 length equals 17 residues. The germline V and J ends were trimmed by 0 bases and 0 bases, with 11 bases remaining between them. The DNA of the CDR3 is TGCGCCAGCAGTCAATCGGGCAGTCTCGCAACTAATGAAAAACTGTTTTTT. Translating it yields CASSQSGSLATNEKLFF.

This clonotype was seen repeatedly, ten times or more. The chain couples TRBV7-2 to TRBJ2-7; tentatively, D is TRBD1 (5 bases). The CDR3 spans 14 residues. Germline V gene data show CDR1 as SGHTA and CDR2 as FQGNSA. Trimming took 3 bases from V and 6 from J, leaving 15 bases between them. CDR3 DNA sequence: TGTGCCAGCAGCTTGGGGCCTTTGTCGGGCGAGCAGTACTTC. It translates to CASSLGPLSGEQYF.

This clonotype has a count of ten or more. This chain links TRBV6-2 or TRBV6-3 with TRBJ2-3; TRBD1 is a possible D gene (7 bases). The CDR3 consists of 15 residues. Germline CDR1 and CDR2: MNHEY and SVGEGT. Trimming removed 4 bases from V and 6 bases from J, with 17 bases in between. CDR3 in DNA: TGTGCCAGCAGTTCCCCCCCGACAGGGAGGGATACGCAGTATTTT. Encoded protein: CASSSPPTGRDTQYF.

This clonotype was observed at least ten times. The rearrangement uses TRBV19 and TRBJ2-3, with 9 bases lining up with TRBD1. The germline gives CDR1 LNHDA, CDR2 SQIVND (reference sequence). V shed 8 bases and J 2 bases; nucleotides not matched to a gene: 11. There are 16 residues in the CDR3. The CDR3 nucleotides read TGTGCCAGTCAACCCGGGACAGGGATTAACACAGATACGCAGTATTTT. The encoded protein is CASQPGTGINTDTQYF.

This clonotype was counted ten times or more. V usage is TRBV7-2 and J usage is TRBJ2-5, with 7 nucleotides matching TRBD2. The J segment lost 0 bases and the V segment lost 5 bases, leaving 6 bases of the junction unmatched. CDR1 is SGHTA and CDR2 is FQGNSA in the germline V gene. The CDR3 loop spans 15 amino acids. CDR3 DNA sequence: TGTGCCAGCAGCGTAAGCGGGACGTACCAAGAGACCCAGTACTTC. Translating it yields CASSVSGTYQETQYF.

The CDR3 region is CASSHPDREKHTGELFF. The CDR3 region has the DNA TGCGCCAGCAGTCATCCCGACAGGGAAAAACACACCGGGGAGCTGTTTTTT. The chain uses TRBV23-1 and TRBJ2-2, with TRBD1 identical over 7 bases. TRBV23-1 is labeled an ORF, and its function is uncertain. The V and J ends lost 3 bases and 3 bases, in that order; junction bases with no gene match: 10. CDR3 size: 17 residues.

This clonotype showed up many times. CDR3 DNA: TGTGCCAGCAACCCGAGACAGGGTTACAATGAGCAGTTCTTC. This codes for CASNPRQGYNEQFF. V is TRBV2 and J is TRBJ2-1, with 7 bases identical to TRBD1. The V segment lost 7 bases and the J segment 4 bases; nucleotides outside the gene matches: 7. Germline lookup yields CDR1 SNHLY and CDR2 FYNNEI. The CDR3 is made up of 14 amino acids.